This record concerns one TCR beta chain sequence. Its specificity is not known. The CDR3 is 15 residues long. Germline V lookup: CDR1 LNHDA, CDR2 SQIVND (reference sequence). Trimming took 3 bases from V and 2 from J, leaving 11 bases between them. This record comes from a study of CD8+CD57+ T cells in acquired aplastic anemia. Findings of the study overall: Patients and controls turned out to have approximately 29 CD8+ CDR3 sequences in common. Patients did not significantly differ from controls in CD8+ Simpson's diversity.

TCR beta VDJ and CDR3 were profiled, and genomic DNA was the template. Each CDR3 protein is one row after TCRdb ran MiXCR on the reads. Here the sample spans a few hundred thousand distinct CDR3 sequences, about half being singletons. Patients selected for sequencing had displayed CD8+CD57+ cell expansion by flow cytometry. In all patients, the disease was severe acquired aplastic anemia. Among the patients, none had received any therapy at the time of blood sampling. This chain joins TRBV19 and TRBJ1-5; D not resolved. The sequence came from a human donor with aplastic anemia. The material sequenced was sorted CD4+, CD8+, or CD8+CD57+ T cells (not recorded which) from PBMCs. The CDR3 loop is CASSIFESRNQPQHF. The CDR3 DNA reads TGTGCCAGTAGTATCTTTGAGAGTCGCAATCAGCCCCAGCATTTT.